This passage covers 32 T cell receptor beta chains from one sample sequenced in a study of blood T cell repertoires in COVID-19. Measured with immunoSEQ multiplex PCR; TCRdb has only the in-frame clones, and not every one. The sample yields about 62,000 clones, just over 85% seen once. Sample: peripheral blood. These receptor sequences come from a woman aged 80 or older with acute or convalescent COVID-19.

The chain combines TRBV28 with TRBJ2-7, with 8 nucleotides matching TRBD2. V lost 6 bases to trimming and J lost 6 bases; unmatched junction nucleotides: 4. The CDR3 covers 12 residues. CDR1 is MDHEN, CDR2 SYDVKM, per germline. CDR3 DNA: TGTGCCAGCAGAATCGGGGGGGGCGAGCAGTACTTC. Translating gives CASRIGGGEQYF.

The chain combines TRBV6-5 with TRBJ1-4, with TRBD1 identical over 9 bases. The CDR3 sequence is 14 residues long. The junction had 0 bases not matched to a gene; V was cut back by 4 bases and J by 3 bases. Germline values: CDR1 MNHEY, CDR2 SVGAGI. CDR3 DNA: TGTGCCAGCAGTTGGACAGGGGCTAATGAAAAACTGTTTTTT. Its protein is CASSWTGANEKLFF.

This clone was seen a handful of times. The chain links TRBV2 to TRBJ1-1; D is perhaps TRBD1 (5 bases). CDR3 length equals 14 residues. Trimming stripped 6 bases from V and 3 bases from J, with 14 bases between. Germline assignment: CDR1 SNHLY and CDR2 FYNNEI. CDR3 DNA sequence: TGTGCCAGCAGCGGGGGGAGCAGGGACACTGAAGCTTTCTTT. Protein: CASSGGSRDTEAFF.

The rearrangement joins TRBV11-2 to TRBJ2-3; tentative D call: TRBD1 (7 bases). The CDR3 runs to 16 residues. V was cut by 5 bases and J by 3 bases, with 18 bases left in between. Germline assignment: CDR1 SGHAT and CDR2 FQNNGV. The CDR3 loop is CASSHGGLTGTDTQYF. The DNA for the CDR3 is TGTGCCAGCAGCCACGGGGGTTTGACAGGGACAGATACGCAGTATTTT. Full variable domain (remainder filled in from reference TRBV11-2 and TRBJ2-3): EAGVAQSPRYKIIEKRQSVAFWCNPISGHATLYWYQQILGQGPKLLIQFQNNGVVDDSQLPKDRFSAERLKGVDSTLKIQPAKLEDSAVYLCASSHGGLTGTDTQYFGPGTRLTVL.

CDR3 sequence reads: CASGPGGSYQPQHF. In nucleotides, the CDR3 is TGTGCCAGCGGCCCGGGGGGCTCGTATCAGCCCCAGCATTTT. J is TRBJ1-5 and V is TRBV5-5; possibly TRBD1 for D (6 bases). V lost 7 bases, J lost 5 bases, and 16 bases lay in between. Per germline, CDR1 SGHKS and CDR2 YYEKEE (reference sequence). This CDR3 is 14 amino acids long.

The gene calls are TRBV5-1 and TRBJ1-2; 7 nucleotides line up with TRBD1. Looked up from germline, CDR1 is SGHRS and CDR2 is YFSETQ. CDR3 length: 14 residues. The junction had 4 bases not matched to a gene; V was cut back by 0 bases and J by 5 bases. CDR3 loop: CASSLVEGAYGYTF. The DNA for the CDR3 is TGCGCCAGCAGCTTGGTGGAGGGGGCGTATGGCTACACCTTC.

The chain recombines TRBV19 with TRBJ1-5, with D possibly matching TRBD1 (5 bases). From germline, CDR1 is LNHDA and CDR2 SQIVND (reference sequence). CDR3 length: 14 amino acids. Trimming pared 7 bases from V and 5 bases from J, leaving 15 bases between. CDR3 sequence (DNA): TGTGCCAGTACCCTTAGTACGGGGGATCAGCCCCAGCATTTT. It codes for CASTLSTGDQPQHF.

This clone is medium-sized by share. V usage is TRBV7-6 and J usage is TRBJ2-3, with TRBD2 matching over 11 bases. Germline trimming cut 2 bases from V and 3 bases from J; bases unmatched to any gene: 7. The CDR3 contains 17 residues. The V gene's germline CDR1 is SGHVS and CDR2 FNYEAQ. CDR3 coding DNA: TGTGCCAGCAGCTTAATCCCTAGCGGGGGGAGGACAGATACGCAGTATTTT. It translates to CASSLIPSGGRTDTQYF.

The chain uses TRBV19 and TRBJ1-1, with 8 bases fitting TRBD1. Trimming cost V 8 bases and J 1 base; bases outside gene matches: 9. The CDR3 runs 15 residues. The V gene's germline CDR1 is LNHDA and CDR2 SQIVND (reference sequence). CDR3 sequence reads: CASELGQGSNTEAFF. CDR3 bases: TGTGCCAGTGAACTCGGACAGGGCTCGAACACTGAAGCTTTCTTT.

The rearrangement uses TRBV5-1 and TRBJ2-3; 13 positions match TRBD2. Germline V gene sequence: CDR1 SGHRS, CDR2 YFSETQ. CDR3 size: 18 residues. Trimming removed 4 bases from V and 2 bases from J; junction bases left unmatched: 10. The CDR3 here is CASSISGTSGALTDTQYF. The CDR3, as DNA: TGCGCCAGCAGCATTTCCGGGACTAGCGGGGCCCTCACAGATACGCAGTATTTT.

Only one count was recorded for this clone. The rearrangement uses TRBV5-7 and TRBJ1-1; unclear D gene. TRBV5-7 is known as an ORF, though its function is uncertain. Between the trimmed V and J ends, which lost 4 bases and 1 base, there was a span of 17 bases. The CDR3 runs to 16 residues. CDR3 sequence reads: CASSPLGKEANTEAFF. The CDR3 DNA reads TGTGCCAGCAGCCCATTGGGAAAGGAGGCGAACACTGAAGCTTTCTTT.

CDR3 sequence: CASSDFGQGRSPLHF. The CDR3 DNA reads TGTGCCAGCAGTGACTTCGGACAGGGACGCTCACCCCTCCACTTT. This chain connects TRBV25-1 to TRBJ1-6; 8 bases line up with TRBD1. The CDR3 contains 15 residues. Germline lookup yields CDR1 MGHDK and CDR2 SYGVNS. The trim removed 3 bases at V and 10 bases at J, leaving 8 bases unmatched.

The chain is built from TRBV13 and TRBJ2-3, with 7 bases matching TRBD2. This CDR3 has 16 amino acids. The germline V gene encodes CDR1 PRHDT and CDR2 FYEKMQ (reference sequence). J was trimmed by 0 bases and V by 5 bases; bases with no gene match: 8. In DNA, the CDR3 is TGTGCCAGCAGCGTACGACTAGCCCCGAGCACAGATACGCAGTATTTT. Translation: CASSVRLAPSTDTQYF.

This clone came up once. V usage is TRBV29-1 and J usage is TRBJ1-1; D uncertain. Germline V gene lookup returns CDR1 SQVTM and CDR2 ANQGSEA. The CDR3 sequence is 14 residues long. V lost 2 bases, J lost 1 base, and 11 bases lay in between. CDR3 sequence: CSVEIPGKNTEAFF. In DNA form, the CDR3 reads TGCAGCGTTGAAATCCCAGGAAAGAACACTGAAGCTTTCTTT.

The chain combines TRBV9 with TRBJ1-2; D is uncertain. CDR1 and CDR2 (germline): SGDLS, YYNGEE. The V end lost 0 bases, the J end lost 0 bases, and 6 bases lay between the germline ends. This CDR3 comprises 14 residues. The CDR3 is CASSVVPANYGYTF. In DNA, the CDR3 is TGTGCCAGCAGCGTAGTCCCCGCTAACTATGGCTACACCTTC.

This clone was observed a few times. This chain uses TRBV12-3 or TRBV12-4 with TRBJ1-2; D might be TRBD1 (5 bases). V dropped 9 bases and J dropped 8 bases, with 16 bases sitting between them. This CDR3 region has 12 residues. The CDR3 reads CASTRGFGGYTF. In DNA, the CDR3 is TGTGCCAGTACTCGGGGGTTCGGGGGCTACACCTTC.

V usage is TRBV27 and J usage is TRBJ2-7, with D possibly being TRBD2 (6 bases). CDR3 size: 15 residues. Germline-derived CDR1 and CDR2 are MNHEY and SMNVEV (reference sequence). The V end was cut by 6 bases, the J end by 2 bases, with 17 bases between. CDR3 residues: CASRRTSSFAYEQYF. CDR3 nucleotides: TGTGCCAGCAGACGTACTAGCTCCTTTGCCTACGAGCAGTACTTC.

This chain uses TRBV24-1 with TRBJ1-2, with D maybe TRBD1 (5 bases). V lost 6 bases and J lost 7, with 14 bases in between. Germline CDR1 and CDR2: KGHDR and SFDVKD. The CDR3 is 13 residues long. The chain's CDR3 is CATSLGWGGGYTF. In DNA, the CDR3 is TGTGCCACCAGTCTGGGCTGGGGCGGTGGCTACACCTTC.

The chain couples TRBV3-1 (or the pseudogene TRBV3-2) to TRBJ1-2; D unclear. CDR3 length: 13 amino acids. V shed 0 bases and J shed 8 bases, with 10 bases lying between them. Germline V CDR1 and CDR2: LGHDT, YNNKEL (reference sequence). The CDR3 region has the DNA TGTGCCAGCAGCCAAGAAGGAGCTGGCGGCTACACCTTC. Amino acid sequence: CASSQEGAGGYTF.

This clone has only a few counts. The rearrangement links TRBV19 to TRBJ1-3; tentatively, D is TRBD1 (5 bases). Trimming pared 7 bases from V and 3 bases from J, leaving 22 bases between. The V gene's germline CDR1 is LNHDA and CDR2 SQIVND (reference sequence). The CDR3 runs 17 residues. The CDR3 loop reads CASTSTGVGSGGNTIYF. CDR3 bases: TGTGCCAGTACCTCTACGGGGGTAGGGTCCGGTGGAAACACCATATATTTT.

V and J are TRBV7-2 and TRBJ1-2, with a weak D call TRBD1 (6 bases). Trimming removed 5 bases from V and 6 bases from J, with 19 bases in between. This CDR3 has 15 residues. Germline-derived CDR1 and CDR2 are SGHTA and FQGNSA. CDR3: CASSLSLTGSDGYTF. The CDR3, as DNA: TGTGCCAGCAGCCTCTCCCTCACAGGGTCGGATGGCTACACCTTC. The whole variable domain, remainder taken from reference TRBV7-2 and TRBJ1-2, is GAGVSQSPSNKVTEKGKDVELRCDPISGHTALYWYRQSLGQGLEFLIYFQGNSAPDKSGLPSDRFSAERTGGSVSTLTIQRTQQEDSAVYLCASSLSLTGSDGYTFGSGTRLTVV.

The table lists this clone with a count of one. The J gene is TRBJ2-7, the V gene TRBV2; 9 bases line up with TRBD2. In germline, CDR1 is SNHLY, CDR2 FYNNEI. V shed 6 bases, J shed 3 bases, and the junction held 3 bases outside the gene matches. The CDR3 runs 13 residues. The CDR3 spells CASRASGIYEQYF. As DNA, the CDR3 is TGTGCCAGCAGAGCTAGCGGGATCTACGAGCAGTACTTC.

This rearrangement joins TRBV7-8 to TRBJ2-7; 8 bases map to TRBD2. Germline lookup yields CDR1 SGHVS and CDR2 FQNEAQ. There are 15 residues in the CDR3. Trimming cost V 5 bases and J 2 bases; bases outside gene matches: 8. CDR3 loop: CASSISQGLAYEQYF. Here the CDR3 DNA reads TGTGCCAGCAGCATTTCGCAGGGACTAGCCTACGAGCAGTACTTC.

V usage is TRBV28 and J usage is TRBJ2-2; 9 bases line up with TRBD1. Germline values: CDR1 MDHEN, CDR2 SYDVKM. CDR3 length equals 16 residues. With 5 bases clipped from V and 4 bases from J, the junction kept 8 bases outside the gene matches. CDR3: CASSQTGGPSTGELFF. CDR3 nucleotides: TGTGCCAGCAGTCAGACAGGGGGGCCGAGCACCGGGGAGCTGTTTTTT.

The rearrangement joins TRBV7-3 to TRBJ1-2; D remains ambiguous. V was trimmed by 3 bases and J by 4 bases, leaving 15 bases between them. The germline CDR1 and CDR2 sequences are SGHTA and FQGTGA. This CDR3 is built from 15 residues. CDR3 nucleotides: TGTGCCAGCAGCTTTTCCCTCACGGGTGGCTATGGCTACACCTTC. This encodes CASSFSLTGGYGYTF. The full variable domain, with the rest looked up from reference TRBV7-3 and TRBJ1-2, is GAGVSQTPSNKVTEKGKYVELRCDPISGHTALYWYRQSLGQGPEFLIYFQGTGAADDSGLPNDRFFAVRPEGSVSTLKIQRTERGDSAVYLCASSFSLTGGYGYTFGSGTRLTVV.

V usage is TRBV5-6 and J usage is TRBJ1-2; no clear D. Deletions cut 4 bases from V and 2 bases from J, with 12 bases between. CDR1 is SGHDT, CDR2 YYEEEE, per germline. The CDR3 length is 14 residues. CDR3 protein: CASSPGGRNYGYTF. Written as DNA, the CDR3 is TGTGCCAGCAGCCCAGGAGGTAGGAACTATGGCTACACCTTC.

The rearrangement joins TRBV6-5 to TRBJ1-2; possible D gene TRBD1, 5 bases. CDR1 is MNHEY and CDR2 is SVGAGI in the germline V gene. The V end lost 2 bases, the J end lost 7 bases, and 11 bases lay between the germline ends. The CDR3 covers 13 residues. CDR3 coding DNA: TGTGCCAGCAGTTACGGTCAGGGAGGTGGCTACACCTTC. Translation: CASSYGQGGGYTF.

The chain links TRBV30 to TRBJ2-2; D is unclear. Germline lookup yields CDR1 GTSNPN and CDR2 SVGIG (reference sequence). The CDR3 has 12 amino acids. The V end was cut by 1 base, the J end by 6 bases, with 6 bases between. The DNA of the CDR3 is TGTGCCTGGAGTGAATTATCCGGGGAGCTGTTTTTT. This codes for CAWSELSGELFF.

J is TRBJ1-1 and V is TRBV9, with D unresolved. This CDR3 is 14 amino acids long. Germline V gene data show CDR1 as SGDLS and CDR2 as YYNGEE. V was cut by 4 bases and J by 4 bases, with 14 bases left in between. CDR3 protein: CASSISPVSTEAFF. As DNA, the CDR3 is TGTGCCAGCAGCATTTCCCCGGTGAGCACTGAAGCTTTCTTT.

This clone was observed a few times. The rearrangement joins TRBV5-6 to TRBJ2-1, with D hard to call. There are 13 residues in the CDR3. Deletions cut 2 bases from V and 9 bases from J, with 12 bases between. Per germline, CDR1 SGHDT and CDR2 YYEEEE. CDR3 residues: CASSFGSIGEQFF. In DNA, the CDR3 is TGTGCCAGCAGCTTTGGTAGTATCGGTGAGCAGTTCTTC.

V usage is TRBV19 and J usage is TRBJ2-5, with 10 bases lining up with TRBD1. CDR1 is LNHDA, CDR2 SQIVND, per germline (reference sequence). There are 14 residues in the CDR3. After removal of 6 bases from V and 5 bases from J, the junction contained 6 bases not matched to a gene. CDR3 coding DNA: TGTGCCAGTAGCCGGGACAGGGGTCTGGAGACCCAGTACTTC. This sequence encodes CASSRDRGLETQYF.

V and J are TRBV28 and TRBJ1-5; 9 nucleotides match TRBD1. V trimming: 3 bases; J trimming: 7 bases; junction bases outside the gene matches: 4. The CDR3 covers 14 residues. CDR1 and CDR2 from the germline V gene are MDHEN and SYDVKM. CDR3: CASSLTGGGQPQHF. The CDR3 DNA reads as TGTGCCAGCAGTTTGACAGGGGGGGGGCAGCCCCAGCATTTT. Based on the CDR3 plus reference TRBV28 and TRBJ1-5, the full variable domain is DVKVTQSSRYLVKRTGEKVFLECVQDMDHENMFWYRQDPGLGLRLIYFSYDVKMKEKGDIPEGYSVSREKKERFSLILESASTNQTSMYLCASSLTGGGQPQHFGDGTRLSIL.